One and the same sample provided the 21 T cell receptor beta chains below, sequenced in a study of regulatory T cells in long-lasting Graves disease. TCR beta libraries were built with iRepertoire HTBI primers and Arm-PCR of CDR3 regions. TCRdb re-analysed the multiplex PCR reads in MiXCR, keeping a single row per CDR3 protein. The data contain about 430,000 distinct CDR3 sequences, approximately 15% of them singletons. Time point in this sample: newly diagnosed GD, antithyroid drugs for less than 3 months. Scientists built the TCR library using RNA that was extracted from PBMCs. The same sample was also studied in work on T cells in Graves' hyperthyroidism and ophthalmopathy.

Sequencing was performed on peripheral blood mononuclear cells (PBMCs), taken at new diagnosis, from a patient treated with antithyroid drugs. The receptors stem from a woman aged 40-49 years with Graves disease.

This chain connects TRBV28 to TRBJ2-1; 16 bases align to TRBD2. The CDR3 length is 19 residues. The V gene end was trimmed by 7 bases and the J gene end by 4 bases; junction bases not matched to a gene: 13. Germline V gene data show CDR1 as MDHEN and CDR2 as SYDVKM. The CDR3 is CASNDPPGLAGGNYNEQFF. The CDR3 DNA is TGTGCCAGCAATGACCCTCCGGGACTAGCGGGAGGGAATTACAATGAGCAGTTCTTC.

The chain is built from TRBV20-1 and TRBJ2-1, with 9 bases lining up with TRBD2. Germline V CDR1 and CDR2: DFQATT, SNEGSKA (reference sequence). The CDR3 totals 17 residues. Losses at the gene ends were 0 bases for V and 1 base for J; bases not matched to a gene: 7. The CDR3 DNA reads TGCAGTGCTAGAGATCGGCGCGGGAGGGGTTCCTACAATGAGCAGTTCTTC. Amino acids: CSARDRRGRGSYNEQFF.

The chain has TRBV5-1 and TRBJ1-5; tentative D call: TRBD1 (6 bases). V lost 4 bases and J lost 4, with 18 bases in between. The CDR3 consists of 16 residues. Germline V gives CDR1 SGHRS, CDR2 YFSETQ. CDR3 in DNA: TGCGCCAGCAGCCCACGTAGAGGGGGGTTGAATCAGCCCCAGCATTTT. It yields the protein CASSPRRGGLNQPQHF.

This clonotype was detected a few times. The chain couples TRBV7-8 to TRBJ2-5; 8 bases fit TRBD2. The junction had 13 bases not matched to a gene; V was cut back by 3 bases and J by 7 bases. Germline V CDR1 and CDR2: SGHVS, FQNEAQ. This CDR3 comprises 16 residues. The chain's CDR3 is CASSLWGGRTFGTQYF. The CDR3 DNA reads TGTGCCAGCAGCTTGTGGGGCGGGAGGACGTTTGGGACCCAGTACTTC.

The chain carries TRBV4-1 and TRBJ2-7, with D tentatively TRBD1 (6 bases). Germline loops: CDR1 MGHRA, CDR2 YSYEKL. V shed 0 bases and J shed 7 bases, with 16 bases lying between them. There are 15 residues in the CDR3. CDR3 DNA sequence: TGCGCCAGCAGCCAAGAGGAGGTGGGGGCGCGGGAGCAGTACTTC. Translation: CASSQEEVGAREQYF.

Only a few counts were recorded for this clonotype. This sequence joins TRBV7-9 and TRBJ2-7; 8 nucleotides match TRBD1. This CDR3 has 14 residues. The germline V gene has CDR1 SEHNR and CDR2 FQNEAQ (reference sequence). The ends lost 5 bases at V and 5 bases at J; junction bases unmatched: 8. In DNA form, the CDR3 reads TGTGCCAGCAGCCTAGGACAGGGAATCGACGAGCAGTACTTC. Its translation: CASSLGQGIDEQYF.

In this sample, this clonotype turned up many times. The rearrangement uses TRBV5-1 and TRBJ2-1; 9 nucleotides align to TRBD2. Trimming removed 0 bases from V and 7 bases from J; junction bases left unmatched: 8. Germline values: CDR1 SGHRS, CDR2 YFSETQ. This CDR3 spans 16 amino acids. The CDR3 reads CASSLVGGRAENEQFF. As DNA, the CDR3 is TGCGCCAGCAGCTTGGTCGGCGGGAGGGCCGAAAATGAGCAGTTCTTC.

The chain carries TRBV2 and TRBJ1-5, with 7 bases matching TRBD1. The CDR3 loop spans 15 amino acids. V shed 5 bases, J shed 4 bases, and the junction held 8 bases outside the gene matches. In germline, CDR1 is SNHLY, CDR2 FYNNEI. CDR3: CASSKTGNENQPQHF. The CDR3 coding sequence is TGTGCCAGCAGTAAGACAGGGAATGAGAATCAGCCCCAGCATTTT.

This clonotype was detected many times. The chain employs TRBV6-2 or TRBV6-3 and TRBJ1-1, with a weak D call TRBD1 (6 bases). Germline assignment: CDR1 MNHEY and CDR2 SVGEGT. Trimming removed 1 base at V and 5 bases at J, with 8 bases between. CDR3 length: 13 amino acids. The DNA for the CDR3 is TGTGCCAGCAGTTACTACAGGGAAACTGAAGCTTTCTTT. The encoded protein is CASSYYRETEAFF.

This clonotype showed up many times. The V gene is TRBV4-1, the J gene TRBJ2-7; 7 nucleotides agree with TRBD1. The CDR3 sequence is 15 residues long. Germline trimming cut 3 bases from V and 3 bases from J; bases unmatched to any gene: 8. Germline lookup yields CDR1 MGHRA and CDR2 YSYEKL. The chain's CDR3 is CASSHDPGQNYEQYF. The CDR3 DNA reads TGCGCCAGCAGCCACGATCCGGGACAGAACTACGAGCAGTACTTC.

This clonotype was counted a few times. The V and J genes are TRBV30 and TRBJ2-3; D ambiguous. The germline CDR1 and CDR2 sequences are GTSNPN and SVGIG (reference sequence). The CDR3 has 18 residues. The V gene lost 0 bases and the J gene lost 0 bases, with 19 bases spanning the gap. The CDR3 is CAWSVGFPDKTSTDTQYF. In DNA form, the CDR3 reads TGTGCCTGGAGTGTAGGCTTTCCAGACAAGACTAGCACAGATACGCAGTATTTT.

In this sample, this clonotype turned up many times. The gene calls are TRBV11-3 and TRBJ1-1, with 9 bases that match TRBD1. From germline, CDR1 is SGHNT and CDR2 YENEEA. The CDR3 consists of 17 residues. Trimming at V came to 2 bases and at J to 1 base, leaving 8 bases not matched to a gene. CDR3 bases: TGTGCCAGCAGCTTAACAAGAGGGACAGGGCCGAACACTGAAGCTTTCTTT. This encodes CASSLTRGTGPNTEAFF. Variable domain in full (rest from reference TRBV11-3 and TRBJ1-1): EAGVVQSPRYKIIEKKQPVAFWCNPISGHNTLYWYLQNLGQGPELLIRYENEEAVDDSQLPKDRFSAERLKGVDSTLKIQPAELGDSAVYLCASSLTRGTGPNTEAFFGQGTRLTVV.

The V call is TRBV5-1, the J call TRBJ2-7; D is possibly TRBD2 (6 bases). This CDR3 spans 13 amino acids. CDR1 and CDR2 (germline): SGHRS, YFSETQ. Trimming removed 4 bases at V and 3 bases at J, with 11 bases between. CDR3 region: CASSPSGDYEQYF. CDR3 coding DNA: TGCGCCAGCAGCCCGTCGGGGGACTACGAGCAGTACTTC.

This clonotype showed up many times. The V call is TRBV27, the J call TRBJ2-3, with 10 nucleotides matching TRBD2. Germline values: CDR1 MNHEY, CDR2 SMNVEV (reference sequence). The V and J ends lost 4 bases and 4 bases, in that order; junction bases with no gene match: 17. This CDR3 spans 19 amino acids. The DNA of the CDR3 is TGTGCCAGCAGTTCATACCAACCTCGGCTAGCGGGAGTCCCAGATACGCAGTATTTT. As protein: CASSSYQPRLAGVPDTQYF.

This clonotype was seen many times. The chain has TRBV7-9 and TRBJ2-1; 9 nucleotides line up with TRBD1. Looked up from germline, CDR1 is SEHNR and CDR2 is FQNEAQ (reference sequence). This CDR3 is 14 amino acids long. The trim removed 5 bases at V and 6 bases at J, leaving 5 bases unmatched. CDR3 bases: TGTGCCAGCAGCATTACAGGGGGCTTCAATGAGCAGTTCTTC. Protein: CASSITGGFNEQFF.

This clonotype was detected ten times or more. The rearrangement joins TRBV11-2 to TRBJ2-7, with unresolved D. Per germline, CDR1 SGHAT and CDR2 FQNNGV. The CDR3 loop spans 13 amino acids. V lost 0 bases and J 5 bases, leaving 8 bases between the germline ends. For the CDR3, the DNA is TGTGCCAGCAGCTTAGAGGCATCTCACGAGCAGTACTTC. Translation: CASSLEASHEQYF.

In its sample, this clonotype was seen a few times. The chain couples TRBV5-1 to TRBJ2-7; no definite D call. The V end was cut by 0 bases, the J end by 2 bases, with 9 bases between. CDR3 length: 14 amino acids. The germline V gene has CDR1 SGHRS and CDR2 YFSETQ. CDR3 amino acids: CASSLDQAAYEQYF. In nucleotides, the CDR3 is TGCGCCAGCAGCTTGGACCAGGCCGCCTACGAGCAGTACTTC.

The table lists this clonotype with many counts. The DNA for the CDR3 is TGTGCCAGCAGTTCAACTAGCTTATCCTACAATGAGCAGTTCTTC. Its translation is CASSSTSLSYNEQFF. V is TRBV12-3 or TRBV12-4 and J is TRBJ2-1, with D perhaps TRBD2 (6 bases). The CDR3 contains 15 residues. V lost 4 bases to trimming and J lost 1 base, with 11 bases between them.

This clonotype has ten or more counts. CDR3 nucleotide sequence: TGTGCCAGCAGCCCGGGACAGGGTGAAACTGGAAACACCATATATTTT. Its protein is CASSPGQGETGNTIYF. V usage is TRBV7-3 and J usage is TRBJ1-3, with TRBD1 identical over 9 bases. The CDR3 sequence is 16 residues long. Germline CDR1 and CDR2: SGHTA and FQGTGA. After removal of 5 bases from V and 2 bases from J, the junction contained 7 bases not matched to a gene.

V is TRBV5-6 and J is TRBJ2-2; D possibly corresponds to TRBD1 (5 bases). Germline V gene data show CDR1 as SGHDT and CDR2 as YYEEEE. V was shortened by 0 bases and J by 6 bases, with 12 bases between the two germline ends. This CDR3 contains 15 residues. The CDR3 here is CASSLAILGAGELFF. The DNA of the CDR3 is TGTGCCAGCAGCTTGGCCATCCTAGGGGCCGGGGAGCTGTTTTTT.

This clonotype was seen ten or more times. V gene TRBV7-9 combines with J gene TRBJ2-5; TRBD2 matches at 8 bases. V shed 2 bases and J 3 bases; nucleotides not matched to a gene: 5. This CDR3 is built from 15 residues. Germline-derived CDR1 and CDR2 are SEHNR and FQNEAQ (reference sequence). The CDR3 spells CASSLPGLAEETQYF. Here the CDR3 DNA reads TGTGCCAGCAGCTTACCTGGACTAGCCGAAGAGACCCAGTACTTC.